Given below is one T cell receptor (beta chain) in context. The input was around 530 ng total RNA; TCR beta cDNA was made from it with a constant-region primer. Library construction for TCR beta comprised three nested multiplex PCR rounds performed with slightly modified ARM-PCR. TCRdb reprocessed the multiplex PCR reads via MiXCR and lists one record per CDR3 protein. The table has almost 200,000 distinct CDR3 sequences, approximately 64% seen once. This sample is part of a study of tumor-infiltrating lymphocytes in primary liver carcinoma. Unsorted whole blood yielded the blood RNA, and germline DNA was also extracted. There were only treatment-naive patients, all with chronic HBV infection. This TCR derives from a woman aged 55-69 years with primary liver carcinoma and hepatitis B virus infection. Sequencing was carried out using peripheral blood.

This chain's CDR3 is CASSIAGVRETQYF. CDR3 nucleotides: TGTGCCAGCAGTATAGCTGGAGTCCGGGAGACCCAGTACTTC. The rearrangement joins TRBV28 to TRBJ2-5; D is unresolved. The CDR3 runs 14 residues. The V gene's germline CDR1 is MDHEN and CDR2 SYDVKM. The ends were cut back, 5 bases at V and 5 bases at J, with 15 bases in the middle.